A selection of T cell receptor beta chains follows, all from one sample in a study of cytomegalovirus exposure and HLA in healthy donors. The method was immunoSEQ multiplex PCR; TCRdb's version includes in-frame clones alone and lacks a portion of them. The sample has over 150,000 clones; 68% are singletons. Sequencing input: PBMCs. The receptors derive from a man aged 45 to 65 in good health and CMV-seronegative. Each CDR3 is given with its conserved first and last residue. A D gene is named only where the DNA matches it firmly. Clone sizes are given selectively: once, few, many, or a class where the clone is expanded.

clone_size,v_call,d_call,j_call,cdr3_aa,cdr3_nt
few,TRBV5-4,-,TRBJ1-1,CASSVGQTNTEAFF,TGTGCCAGCAGCGTCGGACAGACGAACACTGAAGCTTTCTTT
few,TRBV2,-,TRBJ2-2,CASSELQGGAGELFF,TGTGCCAGCAGTGAATTACAGGGTGGGGCCGGGGAGCTGTTTTTT
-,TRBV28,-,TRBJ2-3,CASSPSDTQYF,TGTGCCAGCAGTCCCTCAGATACGCAGTATTTT
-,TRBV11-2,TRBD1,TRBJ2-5,CASSPWTGSREETQYF,TGTGCCAGCAGCCCTTGGACAGGGTCGAGAGAAGAGACCCAGTACTTC
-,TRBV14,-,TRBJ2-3,CASSQDLGADTQYF,TGTGCCAGCAGCCAAGATCTCGGGGCAGATACGCAGTATTTT
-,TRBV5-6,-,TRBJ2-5,CASSWEQRETQYF,TGTGCCAGCAGCTGGGAACAGCGGGAGACCCAGTACTTC
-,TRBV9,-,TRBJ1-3,CASSVGRAGNTIYF,TGTGCCAGCAGCGTAGGCAGGGCTGGAAACACCATATATTTT
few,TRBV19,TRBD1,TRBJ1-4,CASSIPDRDGEKLFF,TGTGCCAGTAGTATCCCCGACAGGGATGGGGAAAAACTGTTTTTT
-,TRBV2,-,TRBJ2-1,CASGQSPYNEQFF,TGTGCCAGCGGACAGTCTCCCTACAATGAGCAGTTCTTC
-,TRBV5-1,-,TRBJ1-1,CASRRGGGFGEAFF,TGCGCCAGCAGAAGGGGTGGAGGGTTCGGTGAAGCTTTCTTT
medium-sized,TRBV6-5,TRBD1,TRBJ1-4,CASSTRQGALEKLFF,TGTGCCAGCAGTACCAGACAGGGGGCGCTGGAAAAACTGTTTTTT
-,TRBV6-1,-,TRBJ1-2,CASNLYRDPSGYTF,TGTGCCAGCAACCTATACAGGGATCCCTCCGGCTACACCTTC
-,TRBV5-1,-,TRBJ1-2,CASSLEGVYGYTF,TGCGCCAGCAGCTTGGAGGGGGTCTATGGCTACACCTTC
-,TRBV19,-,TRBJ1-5,CASSPRGAGNQPQHF,TGTGCCAGTAGTCCCCGGGGCGCGGGGAATCAGCCCCAGCATTTT
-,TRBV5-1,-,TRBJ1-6,CASSVASGSPLHF,TGCGCCAGCAGCGTCGCGTCGGGATCACCCCTCCACTTT
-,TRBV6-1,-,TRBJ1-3,CASSEEGRGPSGNTIYF,TGTGCCAGCAGTGAAGAAGGACGGGGTCCCTCTGGAAACACCATATATTTT
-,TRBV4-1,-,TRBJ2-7,CASSQAGGGQSSYEQYF,TGCGCCAGCAGCCAAGCAGGCGGGGGCCAAAGCTCCTACGAGCAGTACTTC